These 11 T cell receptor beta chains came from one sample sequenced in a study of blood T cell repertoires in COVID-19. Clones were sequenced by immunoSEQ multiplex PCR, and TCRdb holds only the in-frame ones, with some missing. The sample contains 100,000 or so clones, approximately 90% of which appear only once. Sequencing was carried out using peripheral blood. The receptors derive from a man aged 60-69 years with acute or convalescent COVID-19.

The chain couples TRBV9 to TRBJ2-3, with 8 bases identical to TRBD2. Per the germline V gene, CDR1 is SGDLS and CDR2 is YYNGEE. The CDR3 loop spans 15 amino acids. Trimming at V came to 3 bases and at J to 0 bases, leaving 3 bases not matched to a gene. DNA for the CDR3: TGTGCCAGCAGCGCCAGCGGGAGTAGCACAGATACGCAGTATTTT. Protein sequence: CASSASGSSTDTQYF. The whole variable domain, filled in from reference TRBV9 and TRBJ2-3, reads DSGVTQTPKHLITATGQRVTLRCSPRSGDLSVYWYQQSLDQGLQFLIQYYNGEERAKGNILERFSAQQFPDLHSELNLSSLELGDSALYFCASSASGSSTDTQYFGPGTRLTVL.

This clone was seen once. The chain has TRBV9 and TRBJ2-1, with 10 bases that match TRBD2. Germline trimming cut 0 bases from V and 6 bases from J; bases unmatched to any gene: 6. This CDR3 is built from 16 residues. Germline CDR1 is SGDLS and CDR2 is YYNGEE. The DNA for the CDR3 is TGTGCCAGCAGCGTAGGTTCTAGCGGGAGTATCAATGAGCAGTTCTTC. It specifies CASSVGSSGSINEQFF.

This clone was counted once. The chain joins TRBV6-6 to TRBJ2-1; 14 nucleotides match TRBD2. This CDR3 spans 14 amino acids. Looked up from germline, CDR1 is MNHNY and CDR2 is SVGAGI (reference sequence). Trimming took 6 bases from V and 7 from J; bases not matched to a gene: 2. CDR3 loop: CASSWTSGRNEQFF. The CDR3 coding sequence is TGTGCCAGCAGCTGGACTAGCGGGAGGAATGAGCAGTTCTTC.

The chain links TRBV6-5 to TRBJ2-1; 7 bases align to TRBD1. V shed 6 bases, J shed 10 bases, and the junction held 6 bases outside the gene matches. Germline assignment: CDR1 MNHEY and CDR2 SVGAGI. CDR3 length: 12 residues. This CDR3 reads CASRDPGQEQFF. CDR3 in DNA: TGTGCCAGCAGGGACCCGGGACAGGAGCAGTTCTTC.

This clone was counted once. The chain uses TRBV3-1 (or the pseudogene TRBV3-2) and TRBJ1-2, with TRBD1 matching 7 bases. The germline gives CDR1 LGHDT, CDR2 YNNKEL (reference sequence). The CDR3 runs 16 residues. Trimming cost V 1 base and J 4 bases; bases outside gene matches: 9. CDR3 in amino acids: CASSQGTGVAFYGYTF. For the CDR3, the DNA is TGTGCCAGCAGCCAAGGTACAGGGGTCGCCTTCTATGGCTACACCTTC.

This CDR3 is CASRNLGTGPNTEAFF. In DNA form, the CDR3 reads TGTGCCAGTCGTAACCTGGGGACAGGGCCCAACACTGAAGCTTTCTTT. The chain links TRBV19 to TRBJ1-1, with TRBD1 matching over 9 bases. V lost 8 bases and J lost 2; bases outside the gene matches: 12. This CDR3 is 16 amino acids long. The germline CDR1 and CDR2 sequences are LNHDA and SQIVND (reference sequence).

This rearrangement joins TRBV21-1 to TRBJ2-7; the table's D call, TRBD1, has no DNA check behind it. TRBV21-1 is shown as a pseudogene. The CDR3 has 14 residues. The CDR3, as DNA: TGTGCCAGCAGCAAAGCGGGGACAGGGTACGAGCAGTACGTC. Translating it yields CASSKAGTGYEQYV.

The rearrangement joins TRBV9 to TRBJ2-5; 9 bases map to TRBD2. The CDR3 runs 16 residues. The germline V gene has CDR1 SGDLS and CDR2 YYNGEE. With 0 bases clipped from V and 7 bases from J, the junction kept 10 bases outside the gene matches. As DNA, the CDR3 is TGTGCCAGCAGCGTAGCTAGCGGGATCGAGCAGGCGACCCAGTACTTC. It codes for CASSVASGIEQATQYF.

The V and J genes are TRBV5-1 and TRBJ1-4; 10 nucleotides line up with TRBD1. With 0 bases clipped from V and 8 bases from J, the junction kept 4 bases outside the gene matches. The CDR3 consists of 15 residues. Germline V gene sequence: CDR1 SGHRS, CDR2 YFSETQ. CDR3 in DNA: TGCGCCAGCAGCTTGGCCGGGACAGGGGACGAAAAACTGTTTTTT. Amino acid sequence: CASSLAGTGDEKLFF.

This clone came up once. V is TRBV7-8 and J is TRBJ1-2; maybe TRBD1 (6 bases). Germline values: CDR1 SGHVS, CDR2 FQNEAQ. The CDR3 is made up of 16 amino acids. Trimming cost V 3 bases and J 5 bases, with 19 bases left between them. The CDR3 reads CASSFEGVGHPYGYTF. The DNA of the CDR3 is TGTGCCAGCAGCTTCGAGGGGGTGGGGCATCCGTATGGCTACACCTTC.

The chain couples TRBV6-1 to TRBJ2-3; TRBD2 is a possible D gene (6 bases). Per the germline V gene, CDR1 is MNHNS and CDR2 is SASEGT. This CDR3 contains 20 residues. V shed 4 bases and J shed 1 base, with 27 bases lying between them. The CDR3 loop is CASSGGTWTIRTGRTDTQYF. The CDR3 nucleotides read TGTGCCAGCAGTGGAGGGACTTGGACTATTCGAACGGGGCGCACAGATACGCAGTATTTT.